Described below is a single T cell receptor beta chain sequence and its context. Its antigen is unidentified. The CDR3 has 14 amino acids. Unmatched junction bases numbered 6, after V lost 0 bases and J lost 8 bases. Germline CDR1 and CDR2: SGHRS and YFSETQ. The data are from a study of graft-versus-host responses after intestinal transplantation. Across the study: Induction using anti-thymocyte globulin, followed by tacrolimus and steroids for roughly 3 years, was given to all recipients. Study-level findings and limits: In patients with graft-donor T cell macrochimerism, allograft graft-versus-host to host-versus-graft clonal ratios were high.

Profiling relied on immunoSEQ multiplex PCR, and the TCRdb table lists in-frame clones only, not all of them. The sample records approximately 71,000 clones, around 90% being singletons. Sample: unstimulated CD8+ T cells sorted from spleen or lymph node cells, taken before intestinal transplant. This clonotype was obtained from a human donor who received an intestinal transplant. The genes are TRBV5-1 and TRBJ1-2; 8 bases match TRBD1. CDR3 loop: CASSLGQGARGYTF. CDR3 coding DNA: TGCGCCAGCAGCTTGGGGCAGGGGGCAAGAGGCTACACCTTC.